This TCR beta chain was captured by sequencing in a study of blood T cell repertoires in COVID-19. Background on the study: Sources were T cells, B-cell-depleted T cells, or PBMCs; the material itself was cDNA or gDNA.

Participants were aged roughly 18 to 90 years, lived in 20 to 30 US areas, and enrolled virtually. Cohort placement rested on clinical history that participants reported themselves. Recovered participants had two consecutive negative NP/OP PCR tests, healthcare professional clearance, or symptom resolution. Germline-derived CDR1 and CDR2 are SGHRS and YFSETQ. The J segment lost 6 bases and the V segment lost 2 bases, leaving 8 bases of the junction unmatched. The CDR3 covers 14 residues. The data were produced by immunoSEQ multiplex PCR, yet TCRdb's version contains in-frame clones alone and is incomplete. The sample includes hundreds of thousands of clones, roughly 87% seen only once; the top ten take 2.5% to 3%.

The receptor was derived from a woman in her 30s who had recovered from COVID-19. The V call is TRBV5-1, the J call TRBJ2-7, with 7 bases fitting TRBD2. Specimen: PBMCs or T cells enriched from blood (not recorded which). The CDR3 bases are TGCGCCAGCAGCTTCACTGGGGGGGAAGGCGAGCAGTACTTC. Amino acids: CASSFTGGEGEQYF.